This T cell receptor beta chain was found in a study of cytomegalovirus exposure and HLA in healthy donors. Study-level points and caveats: In an earlier analysis, about 87% or about 30%: the productive usage of most TCR beta V segments. In a later analysis, most CMV-associated TCR beta chains appeared HLA-restricted. Through in vitro validation, three CMV-associated chains were shown to be specific for CMV antigens.

On this clone: Its antigen remains unknown.

Germline CDR1 is SGHRS and CDR2 is YFSETQ. Unmatched junction bases numbered 6, after V lost 5 bases and J lost 7 bases. This CDR3 region has 14 residues. PCR involved 60 Vbeta and 13 Jbeta primers. Authors' methods: An analysis that came later counted roughly 87 million unique TCR beta chains, 10 million to 11 million shared. The assay was immunoSEQ multiplex PCR, and TCRdb's table has in-frame clones only and misses some. V, J and clone size derive from that table, while D and trimming were established from the DNA sequence. This repertoire shows 82,000 or so clones, about 70% found once; its top ten account for around 6.4%.

The sequenced material came from PBMCs. The clonotype was recovered from a woman aged 45 to 65 in good health and CMV-seropositive. The J gene is TRBJ1-6, the V gene TRBV5-1; 7 bases are a match to TRBD1. CDR3 sequence: CASSSRQGNSPLHF. The DNA of the CDR3 is TGCGCCAGCAGTTCGAGACAGGGAAATTCACCCCTCCACTTT.